The source of this T cell receptor (beta chain) is a study of metastatic and nonmetastatic thyroid tumors. The wider study: Malignant thyroid and benign thyroid patients provided blood and tumor or nodule tissue whose repertoires were compared.

J gave up 0 bases and V 2 bases, and 13 bases lay outside the gene matches. The CDR3 covers 19 residues. From germline, CDR1 is DFQATT and CDR2 SNEGSKA (reference sequence). Not a single patient had been given any form of treatment at any point before undergoing thyroid surgery. TCRdb re-processed the PCR reads through MiXCR. The sample shows just over 7,500 clones, roughly a quarter of them seen only once. This TCR came from a female donor with papillary thyroid cancer or a benign thyroid nodule (not recorded which). Some clones in this sample may be carry-over from other donors' samples. This chain links TRBV20-1 with TRBJ1-5, with TRBD1 matching over 10 bases. What was sequenced was adjacent normal tissue. The CDR3 nucleotides read TGCAGTGCTAGACCCCACCGGGACAGGGGATTGTATAGCAATCAGCCCCAGCATTTT. Its translation is CSARPHRDRGLYSNQPQHF.